The 21 T cell receptor beta chains presented below share a single source sample, sequenced in a study of CD8 T cells in ankylosing spondylitis. Their target antigens are unknown. TCRdb reanalysed the 5' RACE reads using MiXCR and keeps one entry per CDR3 protein. The sample lists around 770,000 distinct CDR3 sequences; 12% were seen once. Notes on the study in general: Ankylosing spondylitis blood appeared to carry a characteristic TCR beta motif of several highly homologous variants.

The specimen sequenced was blood, either unsorted or a sorted T cell fraction (not recorded which). The receptors shown here come from a male donor with ankylosing spondylitis.

The chain joins TRBV6-1 to TRBJ2-7, with D possibly TRBD2 on 5 matching bases. The CDR3 consists of 14 residues. V shed 6 bases and J shed 3 bases, with 15 bases lying between them. Germline CDR1 MNHNS, CDR2 SASEGT. Written as DNA, the CDR3 is TGTGCCAGCAGGCAGAGGGTTTTAAACTACGAGCAGTACTTC. Residues: CASRQRVLNYEQYF.

This clonotype has more than one count but fewer than ten. The chain links TRBV20-1 to TRBJ2-3; the match to TRBD2 covers 8 bases. Germline-derived CDR1 and CDR2 are DFQATT and SNEGSKA (reference sequence). V was clipped by 0 bases and J by 2 bases; unmatched bases: 10. The CDR3 is 17 residues long. The CDR3 spells CSARDPSAGGITDTQYF. The CDR3 DNA sequence: TGCAGTGCTAGAGACCCCTCTGCGGGGGGAATCACAGATACGCAGTATTTT.

The chain uses TRBV7-2 and TRBJ2-5, with 7 bases aligning to TRBD1. V lost 0 bases and J lost 7; bases outside the gene matches: 11. The CDR3 is 16 amino acids. The germline V gene has CDR1 SGHTA and CDR2 FQGNSA. For the CDR3, the DNA is TGTGCCAGCAGCTTAGCGATAGACAGGGCCAGGCCGACCCAGTACTTC. Translated, it gives CASSLAIDRARPTQYF.

The chain uses TRBV12-3 or TRBV12-4 and TRBJ2-4; 7 positions match TRBD2. V shed 3 bases and J 4 bases; nucleotides not matched to a gene: 6. The CDR3 spans 15 residues. The CDR3 sequence: CASSFSGGRKNIQYF. CDR3 nucleotide sequence: TGTGCCAGCAGTTTTTCCGGCGGGAGAAAAAACATTCAGTACTTC.

This chain uses TRBV5-1 with TRBJ2-3; 11 bases fit TRBD2. CDR1 is SGHRS and CDR2 is YFSETQ in the germline V gene. CDR3 length equals 13 residues. J lost 6 bases, V lost 7 bases, and 4 bases had no gene match. Written as DNA, the CDR3 is TGCGCCAGCCAGACTAGCGGGATCGATACGCAGTATTTT. Its translation: CASQTSGIDTQYF.

This clonotype was found many times. J is TRBJ2-7 and V is TRBV28; the match to TRBD2 covers 10 bases. J lost 3 bases, V lost 10 bases, and 9 bases had no gene match. Germline lookup yields CDR1 MDHEN and CDR2 SYDVKM. The CDR3 is 14 amino acids. The CDR3 DNA sequence: TGTGCCACTCACCCCGGGACTAGCGTCTACGAGCAGTACTTC. Protein sequence: CATHPGTSVYEQYF.

This clonotype has ten or more counts. The gene calls are TRBV12-3 or TRBV12-4 and TRBJ2-7, with D unclear. Trimming stripped 6 bases from V and 6 bases from J, with 12 bases between. This CDR3 contains 12 residues. The CDR3, as DNA: TGTGCCAGCAGCCCTCCCACGGGCGAGCAGTACTTC. This translates into CASSPPTGEQYF.

CDR3 amino acids: CSAIQGQETQYF. CDR3 bases: TGCAGTGCCATACAGGGTCAGGAGACCCAGTACTTC. V gene TRBV20-1 combines with J gene TRBJ2-5, with D tentatively TRBD1 (6 bases). The germline V and J ends were trimmed by 6 bases and 5 bases, with 13 bases remaining between them. The germline gives CDR1 DFQATT, CDR2 SNEGSKA (reference sequence). The CDR3 is made up of 12 amino acids.

V gene TRBV5-5 combines with J gene TRBJ1-4; D is possibly TRBD1 (6 bases). The germline V and J ends were trimmed by 7 bases and 8 bases, with 18 bases remaining between them. The CDR3 runs 14 residues. Germline V lookup: CDR1 SGHKS, CDR2 YYEKEE (reference sequence). The CDR3 DNA sequence: TGTGCCAGCGGCTCCGGGGGGCTTACCGAAAAACTGTTTTTT. It specifies CASGSGGLTEKLFF.

This clonotype was recorded a few times. The chain recombines TRBV11-1 with TRBJ2-5, with 13 positions matching TRBD2. CDR3 length equals 18 residues. Unmatched junction bases numbered 8, after V lost 4 bases and J lost 0 bases. Germline V gene data show CDR1 as SGHAT and CDR2 as FQDESV (reference sequence). The CDR3 sequence: CASSSTPGLAGNQETQYF. The CDR3 nucleotides read TGTGCCAGCAGCTCTACACCGGGACTAGCGGGGAACCAAGAGACCCAGTACTTC. The full variable domain, with the rest looked up from reference TRBV11-1 and TRBJ2-5, is EAEVAQSPRYKITEKSQAVAFWCDPISGHATLYWYRQILGQGPELLVQFQDESVVDDSQLPKDRFSAERLKGVDSTLKIQPAELGDSAMYLCASSSTPGLAGNQETQYFGPGTRLLVL.

The J gene is TRBJ1-5, the V gene TRBV10-3; possibly TRBD1 for D (5 bases). Trimming shortened V by 0 bases and J by 11 bases, and 11 bases separated the two germline ends. The CDR3 loop spans 13 amino acids. Germline values: CDR1 ENHRY, CDR2 SYGVKD. The CDR3 DNA sequence: TGTGCCATCAGTGAGTCAGCCAGGGCAACCCAGCATTTT. It codes for CAISESARATQHF.

The rearrangement joins TRBV5-6 to TRBJ2-3, with 11 bases lining up with TRBD2. The junction had 5 bases not matched to a gene; V was cut back by 2 bases and J by 3 bases. CDR3 size: 16 residues. Germline values: CDR1 SGHDT, CDR2 YYEEEE. The CDR3 protein is CASSFIAGGRTDTQYF. The DNA for the CDR3 is TGTGCCAGCAGCTTTATAGCGGGAGGGAGGACAGATACGCAGTATTTT.

The chain joins TRBV4-3 to TRBJ2-3; 9 nucleotides match TRBD2. With V trimmed by 1 base and J by 2 bases, 10 bases remained unmatched. This CDR3 is 18 amino acids long. The germline V gene encodes CDR1 LGHNA and CDR2 YSLEER. This chain's CDR3 is CASSQGFGLAGNTDTQYF. CDR3 bases: TGCGCCAGCAGCCAAGGATTTGGCCTAGCGGGAAACACAGATACGCAGTATTTT.

V usage is TRBV7-2 and J usage is TRBJ2-7; 10 bases are a match to TRBD2. Germline trimming cut 6 bases from V and 4 bases from J; bases unmatched to any gene: 9. The CDR3 totals 15 residues. The germline gives CDR1 SGHTA, CDR2 FQGNSA. The CDR3 is CASSKTGLATYEQYF. The CDR3 nucleotides are TGTGCCAGCAGTAAAACGGGACTAGCGACTTACGAGCAGTACTTC.

This clonotype occurred many times. This chain connects TRBV5-5 to TRBJ1-1; 9 nucleotides match TRBD1. The V gene's germline CDR1 is SGHKS and CDR2 YYEKEE (reference sequence). The CDR3 length is 15 residues. Trimming took 3 bases from V and 4 from J; bases not matched to a gene: 7. This CDR3 is CASSSRTGAGTEAFF. The DNA for the CDR3 is TGTGCCAGCAGCTCGAGGACAGGGGCGGGCACTGAAGCTTTCTTT.

This clonotype occurred a few times. The V call is TRBV12-3 or TRBV12-4, the J call TRBJ1-5, with 7 bases identical to TRBD1. The ends lost 1 base at V and 5 bases at J; junction bases unmatched: 5. The CDR3 covers 15 residues. CDR3 in amino acids: CASSLDDRDHQPQHF. In nucleotides, the CDR3 is TGTGCCAGCAGTTTAGACGACAGGGACCATCAGCCCCAGCATTTT.

CDR3: CASSPLWSGRNTEAFF. CDR3 coding DNA: TGCGCCAGCAGCCCCTTATGGTCAGGCAGGAACACTGAAGCTTTCTTT. The chain couples TRBV5-1 to TRBJ1-1, with no clear D. CDR3 length: 16 residues. Germline-derived CDR1 and CDR2 are SGHRS and YFSETQ. Trimming removed 4 bases at V and 1 base at J, with 17 bases between.

Note on this clonotype: This may be a read error: a much more frequent sequence differs by one nucleotide. The J gene is TRBJ2-7, the V gene TRBV6-1; 11 positions agree with TRBD1. Germline V CDR1 and CDR2: MNHNS, SASEGT. The CDR3 is 14 residues long. V was pared by 7 bases and J by 1 base, with 3 bases of the junction left unmatched. As DNA, the CDR3 is TGTGCCAGCAACGGACAGGGGGCTTCCTACGAGCAGTACTTC. It translates to CASNGQGASYEQYF.

In this sample, this clonotype turned up a few times. V gene TRBV20-1 combines with J gene TRBJ2-7, with no clear D. Trimming removed 6 bases at V and 3 bases at J, with 15 bases between. Germline CDR1 and CDR2: DFQATT and SNEGSKA (reference sequence). This CDR3 contains 13 residues. The CDR3 here is CSAKLGIGYEQYF. CDR3 coding DNA: TGCAGTGCAAAGCTGGGGATCGGCTACGAGCAGTACTTC.

This clonotype appeared a few times. V usage is TRBV29-1 and J usage is TRBJ2-5; 7 bases map to TRBD1. CDR3 length: 14 amino acids. Germline V gene sequence: CDR1 SQVTM, CDR2 ANQGSEA. With V trimmed by 8 bases and J by 4 bases, 13 bases remained unmatched. Here the CDR3 DNA reads TGCAGCACAAGGGAGACAGGGAGAGGAGAGACCCAGTACTTC. Translated, it gives CSTRETGRGETQYF. Based on the CDR3 plus reference TRBV29-1 and TRBJ2-5, the full variable domain is SAVISQKPSRDICQRGTSLTIQCQVDSQVTMMFWYRQQPGQSLTLIATANQGSEATYESGFVIDKFPISRPNLTFSTLTVSNMSPEDSSIYLCSTRETGRGETQYFGPGTRLLVL.

This clonotype was detected only a few times. The V and J genes are TRBV6-1 and TRBJ2-2; perhaps TRBD2 as D (6 bases). V shed 8 bases and J shed 0 bases, with 13 bases lying between them. The CDR3 runs to 15 residues. Germline V CDR1 and CDR2: MNHNS, SASEGT. CDR3 sequence: CASRRPGANTGELFF. The CDR3 coding sequence is TGTGCCAGCCGGAGGCCGGGGGCGAACACCGGGGAGCTGTTTTTT.